A single TCR beta chain is shown here with its context. Its antigen is as yet unknown. The data are from a study of OX40 agonist ivuxolimab in advanced cancers. Study-wide context: Each dose-escalation patient presented with hepatocellular carcinoma, melanoma, renal cell or head and neck cancer.

The V gene's germline CDR1 is SGHTA and CDR2 FQGNSA. CDR3 size: 14 residues. V lost 6 bases and J lost 1; bases outside the gene matches: 3. Produced via immunoSEQ multiplex PCR; TCRdb's table is partial and in-frame only. This table has fewer than 65,000 clones, 86% appearing once. Study findings and constraints: CD8+ T cells (on average) carried more expanded clones than CD4+ T cells. Not determined was the antigen specificity of the expanded peripheral T cells. Circulating CD4+ and CD8+ T cells showed clonal expansion by week 6 at 0.1 to 3.0 mg/kg.

This sequence originates from an adult with an advanced solid tumor such as melanoma, head and neck, liver or kidney cancer. The sequencing used CD4+ or CD8+ T cells sorted from blood, collected in a trial of the OX40 agonist ivuxolimab. This chain joins TRBV7-2 and TRBJ1-1, with 9 nucleotides matching TRBD1. In DNA form, the CDR3 reads TGTGCCAGCAGACTGGGACAGGGGAACACTGAAGCTTTCTTT. Residues: CASRLGQGNTEAFF. Combining the CDR3 with reference TRBV7-2 and TRBJ1-1 gives the whole variable domain GAGVSQSPSNKVTEKGKDVELRCDPISGHTALYWYRQSLGQGLEFLIYFQGNSAPDKSGLPSDRFSAERTGGSVSTLTIQRTQQEDSAVYLCASRLGQGNTEAFFGQGTRLTVV.